The 3 T cell receptor beta chains below were found in one sample sequenced in a study of blood T cells in healthy people across ages. PCR was performed a second time for 7 to 11 cycles using a sample-barcoded 5' primer and a J-beta primer mix. MiXCR, run by TCRdb on the 5' RACE reads, gives a single entry per CDR3 protein. The sample consists of fewer than 2 million distinct CDR3 sequences, 35% to 50% of them appearing once. Sequenced material: blood. All receptors come from a human donor in good health.

This chain links TRBV7-3 with TRBJ2-4, with 8 bases matching TRBD2. The end of the DNA fits TRBJ2-7 better, so the J call may be wrong. This CDR3 region has 15 residues. CDR1 is SGHTA and CDR2 is FQGTGA in the germline V gene. CDR3 DNA: TGTGCCAGCAGCTTATCCGGGGGGGAAACCACCGAGCAGTACTTC. It translates to CASSLSGGETTEQYF.

This clonotype was seen a few times. J is TRBJ2-7 and V is TRBV20-1; D remains ambiguous. Germline-derived CDR1 and CDR2 are DFQATT and SNEGSKA (reference sequence). The CDR3 runs 11 residues. The V and J ends lost 3 bases and 5 bases respectively, with 8 bases between them. Here the CDR3 DNA reads TGCAGTGCTAGGTTTCGCCACGAGCAGTACTTC. Residues: CSARFRHEQYF.

This chain links TRBV20-1 with TRBJ1-2; D perhaps matches TRBD1 (5 bases). Germline V gene lookup returns CDR1 DFQATT and CDR2 SNEGSKA (reference sequence). The germline V and J ends were trimmed by 6 bases and 10 bases, with 18 bases remaining between them. The CDR3 is 12 residues long. CDR3 in amino acids: CSARQTGTVYTF. CDR3 bases: TGCAGTGCGAGACAAACCGGGACGGTCTACACCTTC.